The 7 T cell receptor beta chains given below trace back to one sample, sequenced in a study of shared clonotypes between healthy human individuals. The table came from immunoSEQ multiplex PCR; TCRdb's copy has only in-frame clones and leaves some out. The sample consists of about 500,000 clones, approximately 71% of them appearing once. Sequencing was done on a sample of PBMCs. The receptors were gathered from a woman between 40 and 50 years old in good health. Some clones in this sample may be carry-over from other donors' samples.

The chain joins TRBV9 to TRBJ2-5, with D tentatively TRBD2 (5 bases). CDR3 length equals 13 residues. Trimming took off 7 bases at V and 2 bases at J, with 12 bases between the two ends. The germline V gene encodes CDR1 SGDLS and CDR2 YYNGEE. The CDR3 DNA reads TGTGCCAGCGCGTCTACTAGTCAAGAGACCCAGTACTTC. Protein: CASASTSQETQYF.

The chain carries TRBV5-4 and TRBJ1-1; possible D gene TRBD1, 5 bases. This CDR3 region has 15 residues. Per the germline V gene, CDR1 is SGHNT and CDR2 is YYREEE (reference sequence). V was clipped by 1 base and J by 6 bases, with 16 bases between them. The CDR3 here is CASSLPGRAVAEAFF. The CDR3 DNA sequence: TGTGCCAGCAGCTTGCCCGGCAGGGCAGTTGCTGAAGCTTTCTTT.

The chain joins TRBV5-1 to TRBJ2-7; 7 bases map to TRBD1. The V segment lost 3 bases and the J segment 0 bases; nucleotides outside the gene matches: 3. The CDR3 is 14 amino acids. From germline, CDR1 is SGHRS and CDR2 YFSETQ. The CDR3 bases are TGCGCCAGCAGCTCAGACAGGGCCTCCTACGAGCAGTACTTC. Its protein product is CASSSDRASYEQYF.

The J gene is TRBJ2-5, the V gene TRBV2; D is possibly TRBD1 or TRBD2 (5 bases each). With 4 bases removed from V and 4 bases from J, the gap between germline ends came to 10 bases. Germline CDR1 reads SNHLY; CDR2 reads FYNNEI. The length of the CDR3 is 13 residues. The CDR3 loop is CASSAAGTETQYF. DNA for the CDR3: TGTGCCAGCAGTGCAGCAGGGACAGAGACCCAGTACTTC.

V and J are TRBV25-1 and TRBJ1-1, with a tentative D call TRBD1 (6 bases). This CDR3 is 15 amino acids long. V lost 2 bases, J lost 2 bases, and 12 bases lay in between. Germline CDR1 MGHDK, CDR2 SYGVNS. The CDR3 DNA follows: TGTGCCAGCAGTGAACCCGGCAGGGGTAACACTGAAGCTTTCTTT. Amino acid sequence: CASSEPGRGNTEAFF. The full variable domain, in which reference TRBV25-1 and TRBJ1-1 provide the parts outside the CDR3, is EADIYQTPRYLVIGTGKKITLECSQTMGHDKMYWYQQDPGMELHLIHYSYGVNSTEKGDLSSESTVSRIRTEHFPLTLESARPSHTSQYLCASSEPGRGNTEAFFGQGTRLTVV.

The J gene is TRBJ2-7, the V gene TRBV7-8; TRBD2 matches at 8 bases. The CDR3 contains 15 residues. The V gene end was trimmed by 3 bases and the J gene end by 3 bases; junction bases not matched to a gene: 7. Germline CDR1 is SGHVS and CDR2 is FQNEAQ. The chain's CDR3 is CASSLLTSVYYEQYF. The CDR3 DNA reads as TGTGCCAGCAGCTTGCTGACTAGCGTGTACTACGAGCAGTACTTC.

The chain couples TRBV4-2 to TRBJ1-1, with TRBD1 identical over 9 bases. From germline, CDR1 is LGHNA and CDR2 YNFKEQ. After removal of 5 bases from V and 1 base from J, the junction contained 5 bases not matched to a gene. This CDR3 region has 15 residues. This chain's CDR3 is CASSEQGAGNTEAFF. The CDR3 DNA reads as TGTGCCAGCAGCGAACAGGGGGCGGGGAACACTGAAGCTTTCTTT.